Below, 3 T cell receptor beta chains from the same sample are listed, as sequenced in a study of shared clonotypes between healthy human individuals. Using immunoSEQ multiplex PCR, the repertoire was profiled, and TCRdb retains in-frame clones only, with some absent. The sample has roughly 2 million clones; over 85% are singletons. The naive CD8 subset, CD45RO-negative cells positively selected for CCR7, excluded terminally differentiated effector memory CD45RA+ cells. Material for sequencing was naive CD8+ T cells sorted from blood. These receptors all stem from a man in his late teens or twenties in good health.

This sequence joins TRBV7-6 and TRBJ2-7; 9 bases line up with TRBD2. Trimming cost V 1 base and J 4 bases; bases outside gene matches: 8. The length of the CDR3 is 16 residues. Germline CDR1 reads SGHVS; CDR2 reads FNYEAQ. This CDR3 reads CASSLGSGTSSYEQYF. The CDR3 coding sequence is TGTGCCAGCAGCTTAGGGAGTGGGACTAGCTCTTACGAGCAGTACTTC.

This chain links TRBV5-1 with TRBJ1-2, with TRBD1 matching 10 bases. V dropped 4 bases and J dropped 3; count of bases not matched to a gene: 12. CDR3 length: 17 residues. Germline assignment: CDR1 SGHRS and CDR2 YFSETQ. As DNA, the CDR3 is TGCGCCAGCAGCGGCGGACAGGGGGTGGATGAATACTATGGCTACACCTTC. It specifies CASSGGQGVDEYYGYTF.

The chain is built from TRBV20-1 and TRBJ2-1; D remains ambiguous. The CDR3 loop spans 11 amino acids. The V end lost 3 bases, the J end lost 8 bases, and 8 bases lay between the germline ends. Germline CDR1 reads DFQATT; CDR2 reads SNEGSKA (reference sequence). DNA for the CDR3: TGCAGTGCTAGGTCAGCCTATGAGCAGTTCTTC. It codes for CSARSAYEQFF.